A single sample is the source of the 19 T cell receptor beta chains below, sequenced in a study of blood T cells in healthy people across ages. Primers used in a second PCR of roughly 7 to 11 cycles were a sample-barcoded 5' primer and a J-beta primer mix. One entry per CDR3 protein, called by TCRdb with MiXCR from the 5' RACE reads. The sample consists of 1 million or so distinct CDR3 sequences, 45% of them appearing once. The specimen was blood. The source of these receptors is a woman aged 60-75 years in good health.

V is TRBV12-3 or TRBV12-4 and J is TRBJ2-5; possibly TRBD2 for D (6 bases). The CDR3 loop spans 13 amino acids. V was clipped by 2 bases and J by 11 bases, with 15 bases between them. The CDR3 here is CASSLYGAAGQYF. CDR3 nucleotide sequence: TGTGCCAGCAGTTTATACGGTGCCGCGGGGCAGTACTTC.

This clonotype was picked up a small number of times. The V call is TRBV7-2, the J call TRBJ2-3, with no clear D. Germline CDR1 and CDR2: SGHTA and FQGNSA. The CDR3 extends over 13 amino acids. With 5 bases removed from V and 3 bases from J, the gap between germline ends came to 9 bases. As DNA, the CDR3 is TGTGCCAGCAGCGTATTTGTGACAGATACGCAGTATTTT. It yields the protein CASSVFVTDTQYF.

The rearrangement joins TRBV21-1 to TRBJ2-1; the table names TRBD2, a call not compared with the DNA. TRBV21-1 is termed a pseudogene. The CDR3 consists of 16 residues. CDR3 nucleotides: TGTGCCAGCAGCAAAGCGGGTAGCGGGAGGTTCTATGAGCAGTTCTTC. It yields the protein CASSKAGSGRFYEQFF.

The chain combines TRBV7-8 with TRBJ2-1; 11 bases map to TRBD2. With the DNA end fitting TRBJ2-7 better, the J assignment may be wrong. Per germline, CDR1 SGHVS and CDR2 FQNEAQ. The CDR3 consists of 17 residues. CDR3 amino acids: CASSSPGLAARNNEQYF. Written as DNA, the CDR3 is TGTGCCAGCAGCTCGCCGGGACTAGCGGCCAGAAACAATGAGCAGTACTTC.

In its sample, this clonotype was seen once. This rearrangement joins TRBV29-1 to TRBJ2-7, with TRBD2 matching over 10 bases. Germline values: CDR1 SQVTM, CDR2 ANQGSEA. The CDR3 consists of 14 residues. The trim removed 5 bases at V and 1 base at J, leaving 5 bases unmatched. In nucleotides, the CDR3 is TGCAGCGTTTACTCTAGCGGGAGTTCCTACGAGCAGTACTTC. It is translated as CSVYSSGSSYEQYF.

The chain uses TRBV9 and TRBJ2-4; D might be TRBD1 (5 bases). The length of the CDR3 is 14 residues. Germline V gives CDR1 SGDLS, CDR2 YYNGEE. The ends were cut back, 0 bases at V and 6 bases at J, with 10 bases in the middle. The CDR3 bases are TGTGCCAGCAGCGTAGGGCAGGGAAGAAACATTCAGTACTTC. Protein: CASSVGQGRNIQYF.

CDR3 nucleotides: TGTGCCAGCAGTTCCAACGGACTAGCGGGAGAAGAGACCCAGTACTTC. Translation: CASSSNGLAGEETQYF. The V call is TRBV2, the J call TRBJ2-5; the match to TRBD2 covers 13 bases. Losses at the gene ends were 5 bases for V and 3 bases for J; bases not matched to a gene: 6. CDR1 and CDR2 (germline): SNHLY, FYNNEI. The CDR3 totals 16 residues. Full variable domain (rest looked up from reference TRBV2 and TRBJ2-5): EPEVTQTPSHQVTQMGQEVILRCVPISNHLYFYWYRQILGQKVEFLVSFYNNEISEKSEIFDDQFSVERPDGSNFTLKIRSTKLEDSAMYFCASSSNGLAGEETQYFGPGTRLLVL.

In its sample, this clonotype was seen a few times. The CDR3 DNA reads TGCAGCGTTGAAGCACCGAGTCCTGGGGCCAACGTCCTGACTTTC. It is translated as CSVEAPSPGANVLTF. This chain connects TRBV29-1 to TRBJ2-6; no firm D call. V lost 1 base and J lost 2, with 9 bases in between. This CDR3 spans 15 amino acids. Germline V gives CDR1 SQVTM, CDR2 ANQGSEA.

The chain combines TRBV4-2 with TRBJ2-5, with a tentative D call TRBD2 (5 bases). Near its end, the DNA agrees better with TRBJ2-7, so the J call may be wrong. CDR3 length: 13 residues. Germline CDR1 reads LGHNA; CDR2 reads YNFKEQ. The CDR3 DNA reads TGTGCCAGCAGCCCTCCGGATGGGAGCGAGCAGTACTTC. Protein product: CASSPPDGSEQYF.

The sample holds a few counts of this clonotype. The chain carries TRBV20-1 and TRBJ2-3, with TRBD2 matching 7 bases. Germline V gene data show CDR1 as DFQATT and CDR2 as SNEGSKA (reference sequence). This CDR3 is 13 amino acids long. Trimming took 6 bases from V and 4 from J; bases not matched to a gene: 7. CDR3 in amino acids: CSATGLGADTQYF. For the CDR3, the DNA is TGCAGTGCAACCGGACTAGGAGCAGATACGCAGTATTTT.

This clonotype was recorded a few times. This chain uses TRBV4-2 with TRBJ2-1; TRBD1 matches 7 bases. The trim removed 1 base at V and 4 bases at J, leaving 10 bases unmatched. The CDR3 runs to 17 residues. Germline loops: CDR1 LGHNA, CDR2 YNFKEQ. DNA for the CDR3: TGTGCCAGCAGCCAAGTTAGGGGGCGTCTACTTTACAATGAGCAGTTCTTC. The encoded protein is CASSQVRGRLLYNEQFF.

The V and J genes are TRBV20-1 and TRBJ2-7; D is perhaps TRBD2 (6 bases). V gave up 3 bases and J gave up 0 bases, with 24 bases separating them. CDR1 is DFQATT and CDR2 is SNEGSKA in the germline V gene (reference sequence). The CDR3 is 18 amino acids. As DNA, the CDR3 is TGCAGTGCTAGGGCTTCAGCGGGCGGCGGGCCCGGCTCCTACGAGCAGTACTTC. Its translation: CSARASAGGGPGSYEQYF.

This clonotype has more than one count but fewer than ten. This chain connects TRBV12-3 or TRBV12-4 to TRBJ2-4; no reliable D call. The CDR3 contains 15 residues. Deletions cut 1 base from V and 3 bases from J, with 10 bases between. The CDR3 here is CASSLVRGGKNIQYF. The CDR3 nucleotides are TGTGCCAGCAGTTTAGTCCGTGGCGGCAAAAACATTCAGTACTTC.

CDR3 DNA: TGTGCCAGCAGTTTTCCTCCCCCTGACGGTTTTGGCGAGCAGTACTTC. Translating it yields CASSFPPPDGFGEQYF. V gene TRBV12-3 or TRBV12-4 combines with J gene TRBJ2-7; D unclear. The V gene lost 3 bases and the J gene lost 6 bases, with 21 bases spanning the gap. CDR3 size: 16 residues.

The V and J genes are TRBV29-1 and TRBJ2-5; D is undetermined. Per germline, CDR1 SQVTM and CDR2 ANQGSEA. The CDR3 is made up of 11 amino acids. The V end lost 3 bases, the J end lost 3 bases, and 5 bases lay between the germline ends. The CDR3, as DNA: TGCAGCGTTGACTTCGAAGAGACCCAGTACTTC. Amino acid sequence: CSVDFEETQYF.

This clonotype showed up many times. This rearrangement joins TRBV5-5 to TRBJ2-4; D perhaps matches TRBD1 (6 bases). This CDR3 comprises 16 residues. Trimming stripped 3 bases from V and 1 base from J, with 14 bases between. Germline V lookup: CDR1 SGHKS, CDR2 YYEKEE (reference sequence). The CDR3 is CASSSVLRGAKNIQYF. The CDR3 DNA is TGTGCCAGCAGCTCAGTCCTCAGGGGTGCCAAAAACATTCAGTACTTC.

V is TRBV6-5 and J is TRBJ2-7; D possibly corresponds to TRBD1 (6 bases). Per the germline V gene, CDR1 is MNHEY and CDR2 is SVGAGI. Trimming cost V 6 bases and J 5 bases, with 20 bases left between them. This CDR3 comprises 15 residues. The CDR3 sequence: CASSPVGGLGHEQYF. CDR3 DNA: TGTGCCAGCAGCCCTGTTGGGGGCCTTGGCCACGAGCAGTACTTC.

This sequence joins TRBV21-1 and TRBJ2-7; TRBD1 is taken as the D call from the table, unchecked against the DNA. TRBV21-1 is a listed pseudogene. There are 14 residues in the CDR3. The CDR3 protein is CASRNDRSPYEQYF. The DNA for the CDR3 is TGTGCCAGCAGGAACGACAGGTCTCCCTACGAGCAGTACTTC.

The genes are TRBV25-1 and TRBJ1-1; weak D call: TRBD1 (6 bases). The CDR3 has 12 amino acids. V lost 9 bases, J lost 7 bases, and 15 bases lay in between. Germline CDR1 reads MGHDK; CDR2 reads SYGVNS. CDR3: CASRWTVGEAFF. Here the CDR3 DNA reads TGTGCCAGTAGGTGGACAGTAGGTGAAGCTTTCTTT.